The clone carrying this TCR beta chain was seen only once. The sample originates from a study of control samples from healthy donors and cancer patients. Profiled with immunoSEQ multiplex PCR; TCRdb holds only in-frame clones, not every one. Here the sample spans approximately 160,000 clones, about 91% being singletons. The source of this sequence is a woman aged 40 to 50 in good health. Sequenced: blood.

The CDR3, as DNA: TGTGCCAGTAGTAAGGACAGTAAACTGTTTTTT. It encodes CASSKDSKLFF. This chain links TRBV19 with TRBJ1-4; tentative D call: TRBD1 (6 bases). The CDR3 runs to 11 residues. The V end was cut by 4 bases, the J end by 11 bases, with 8 bases between. Germline-derived CDR1 and CDR2 are LNHDA and SQIVND (reference sequence).